This record looks at one T cell receptor (beta chain) sequence and its context. What it binds is unknown. This record belongs to a study of cytomegalovirus exposure and HLA in healthy donors. Findings and limits, study-wide: There were 150 to 200 TCR beta chains listed as cytomegalovirus-associated.

Per the germline V gene, CDR1 is MDHEN and CDR2 is SYDVKM. This CDR3 has 16 amino acids. Trimming shortened V by 6 bases and J by 0 bases, and 15 bases separated the two germline ends. The PCR ran on 60 Vbeta and 13 Jbeta primers. Produced via immunoSEQ multiplex PCR; TCRdb's table is partial and in-frame only. The sample records about 170,000 clones, 70% to 80% being singletons. The source is a woman between 50 and 59 years old in good health and CMV-seronegative. The sequencing input was PBMCs. The J gene is TRBJ1-5, the V gene TRBV28; D is undetermined. CDR3 sequence (DNA): TGTGCCAGCAGACCGATGACCCGAGGTAGCAATCAGCCCCAGCATTTT. Translation gives CASRPMTRGSNQPQHF. The entire variable domain, with the rest obtained from reference TRBV28 and TRBJ1-5, is as follows: DVKVTQSSRYLVKRTGEKVFLECVQDMDHENMFWYRQDPGLGLRLIYFSYDVKMKEKGDIPEGYSVSREKKERFSLILESASTNQTSMYLCASRPMTRGSNQPQHFGDGTRLSIL.